The next 25 T cell receptor beta chains were all read from a single sample in a study of cytomegalovirus exposure and HLA in healthy donors. PCR primers comprised 60 Vbeta and 13 Jbeta primers. Using immunoSEQ multiplex PCR, the repertoire was profiled, and TCRdb retains in-frame clones only, with some absent. There are 150,000 to 170,000 clones in the sample; 80% occur only once, and about 13% lies in the top ten. The sequencing sample was made of PBMCs. These receptors were collected from a man between 25 and 39 years old in good health and CMV-seropositive.

V and J are TRBV5-5 and TRBJ2-3; 11 nucleotides match TRBD2. Germline V lookup: CDR1 SGHKS, CDR2 YYEKEE (reference sequence). V lost 4 bases to trimming and J lost 6 bases; unmatched junction nucleotides: 7. This CDR3 is 15 amino acids long. CDR3 loop: CASSPYSGREDTQYF. The CDR3, as DNA: TGTGCCAGCAGCCCGTATAGCGGGAGGGAGGATACGCAGTATTTT.

The chain carries TRBV10-3 and TRBJ2-3; 12 nucleotides agree with TRBD1. Germline V CDR1 and CDR2: ENHRY, SYGVKD. Germline trimming cut 7 bases from V and 5 bases from J; bases unmatched to any gene: 10. This CDR3 region has 16 residues. The CDR3 nucleotides read TGTGCCATCAATCGGGACAGGGGGCAAGCTTTAGATACGCAGTATTTT. Translated, it gives CAINRDRGQALDTQYF.

This sequence joins TRBV4-1 and TRBJ1-1; 8 nucleotides line up with TRBD1. V dropped 5 bases and J dropped 0; count of bases not matched to a gene: 8. The CDR3 runs 16 residues. CDR1 and CDR2 from the germline V gene are MGHRA and YSYEKL. The chain's CDR3 is CASSIPGQDLNTEAFF. As DNA, the CDR3 is TGCGCCAGCAGCATACCGGGACAGGATCTGAACACTGAAGCTTTCTTT.

The V gene is TRBV5-1, the J gene TRBJ2-3; D call uncertain. The ends were cut back, 5 bases at V and 0 bases at J, with 10 bases in the middle. Germline V gene sequence: CDR1 SGHRS, CDR2 YFSETQ. The CDR3 covers 14 residues. The CDR3 sequence is CASSPGISTDTQYF. The CDR3 DNA is TGCGCCAGCAGTCCAGGCATTAGCACAGATACGCAGTATTTT.

The chain employs TRBV27 and TRBJ2-7; TRBD2 matches at 8 bases. With 3 bases clipped from V and 2 bases from J, the junction kept 6 bases outside the gene matches. Germline V lookup: CDR1 MNHEY, CDR2 SMNVEV (reference sequence). The CDR3 consists of 15 residues. This CDR3 reads CASSLKREPPYEQYF. CDR3 in DNA: TGTGCCAGCAGTTTGAAGCGGGAGCCCCCCTACGAGCAGTACTTC.

The sample holds a few counts of this clone. This chain uses TRBV29-1 with TRBJ2-1, with D unresolved. Germline CDR1 and CDR2: SQVTM and ANQGSEA. The V gene lost 2 bases and the J gene lost 4 bases, with 6 bases spanning the gap. This CDR3 spans 12 amino acids. This chain's CDR3 is CSVEFQYNEQFF. For the CDR3, the DNA is TGCAGCGTTGAATTCCAGTACAATGAGCAGTTCTTC.

The rearrangement links TRBV6-6 to TRBJ1-5; TRBD1 is a possible D gene (5 bases). CDR3 size: 15 residues. V was trimmed by 3 bases and J by 0 bases, leaving 9 bases between them. The germline CDR1 and CDR2 sequences are MNHNY and SVGAGI (reference sequence). The chain's CDR3 is CASSYGGDSNQPQHF. CDR3 DNA: TGTGCCAGCAGTTATGGAGGGGATAGCAATCAGCCCCAGCATTTT.

The chain employs TRBV27 and TRBJ1-1; D remains ambiguous. The germline V gene has CDR1 MNHEY and CDR2 SMNVEV (reference sequence). V lost 6 bases and J 3 bases, leaving 17 bases between the germline ends. The CDR3 runs to 15 residues. The DNA of the CDR3 is TGTGCCAGCAGCCATCACCCCACCTCGGACACTGAAGCTTTCTTT. Residues: CASSHHPTSDTEAFF.

CDR3 sequence: CASSLGFRAGVLHDGYTF. The CDR3, as DNA: TGCGCCAGCAGCTTGGGTTTTCGGGCAGGGGTTTTGCACGACGGCTACACCTTC. The gene calls are TRBV5-1 and TRBJ1-2; D is possibly TRBD1 (6 bases). The germline gives CDR1 SGHRS, CDR2 YFSETQ. Trimming stripped 0 bases from V and 8 bases from J, with 26 bases between. The length of the CDR3 is 18 residues. Combining the CDR3 with reference TRBV5-1 and TRBJ1-2 gives the whole variable domain KAGVTQTPRYLIKTRGQQVTLSCSPISGHRSVSWYQQTPGQGLQFLFEYFSETQRNKGNFPGRFSGRQFSNSRSEMNVSTLELGDSALYLCASSLGFRAGVLHDGYTFGSGTRLTVV.

CDR3 loop: CASSPSRERWETQYF. CDR3 coding DNA: TGTGCCAGTAGTCCTTCGCGGGAGAGGTGGGAGACCCAGTACTTC. V and J are TRBV19 and TRBJ2-5; the match to TRBD2 covers 7 bases. Germline V gives CDR1 LNHDA, CDR2 SQIVND (reference sequence). V trimming: 5 bases; J trimming: 5 bases; junction bases outside the gene matches: 11. The CDR3 has 15 amino acids. Based on the CDR3 plus reference TRBV19 and TRBJ2-5, the full variable domain is DGGITQSPKYLFRKEGQNVTLSCEQNLNHDAMYWYRQDPGQGLRLIYYSQIVNDFQKGDIAEGYSVSREKKESFPLTVTSAQKNPTAFYLCASSPSRERWETQYFGPGTRLLVL.

The V gene is TRBV4-2, the J gene TRBJ2-5; D unclear. CDR1 is LGHNA and CDR2 is YNFKEQ in the germline V gene. The CDR3 is made up of 13 amino acids. Trimming removed 0 bases from V and 3 bases from J, with 5 bases in between. This CDR3 reads CASSQDLEETQYF. The DNA of the CDR3 is TGTGCCAGCAGCCAAGACTTAGAAGAGACCCAGTACTTC.

The chain combines TRBV28 with TRBJ1-5; 9 bases line up with TRBD1. This CDR3 is built from 15 residues. In germline, CDR1 is MDHEN, CDR2 SYDVKM. V lost 6 bases to trimming and J lost 6 bases; unmatched junction nucleotides: 9. CDR3 bases: TGTGCCAGCAGGTCCGGGACAGGGTCGGCTCAGCCCCAGCATTTT. Residues: CASRSGTGSAQPQHF.

This chain connects TRBV5-4 to TRBJ2-5, with 8 bases identical to TRBD2. The DNA matches TRBJ2-7 better at its end, which makes the J call doubtful. The CDR3 length is 14 residues. The germline V gene encodes CDR1 SGHNT and CDR2 YYREEE (reference sequence). Here the CDR3 DNA reads TGTGCCAGCAGGCCGGGACTAGATATCTACGAGCAGTACTTC. Translating it yields CASRPGLDIYEQYF.

This clone was picked up a small number of times. The chain has TRBV7-8 and TRBJ1-4; tentative D call: TRBD1 (5 bases). CDR1 and CDR2 (germline): SGHVS, FQNEAQ. Between the trimmed V and J ends, which lost 0 bases and 4 bases, there was a span of 18 bases. CDR3 size: 18 residues. The CDR3 nucleotides read TGTGCCAGCAGCTTAGCACCGGCGGGGGTCACAATTAATGAAAAACTGTTTTTT. Protein: CASSLAPAGVTINEKLFF.

The rearrangement links TRBV9 to TRBJ1-2, with 7 bases lining up with TRBD1. The CDR3 is 15 residues long. Germline V lookup: CDR1 SGDLS, CDR2 YYNGEE. Trimming took 4 bases from V and 5 from J; bases not matched to a gene: 11. CDR3 sequence (DNA): TGTGCCAGCAGCTCGACAGGGAAACAGGGGTATGGCTACACCTTC. Translated: CASSSTGKQGYGYTF.

The chain combines TRBV12-5 with TRBJ1-5; D perhaps matches TRBD1 (5 bases). The CDR3 sequence is 13 residues long. Germline V gene data show CDR1 as LGHNT and CDR2 as FRNRAP. V was trimmed by 1 base and J by 5 bases, leaving 6 bases between them. CDR3 DNA sequence: TGTGCTAGTGGTTTGGGCAGGGATCAGCCCCAGCATTTT. Amino acid sequence: CASGLGRDQPQHF.

The chain employs TRBV7-2 and TRBJ2-7; 9 positions match TRBD2. The CDR3 extends over 15 amino acids. Germline CDR1 SGHTA, CDR2 FQGNSA. The J segment lost 0 bases and the V segment lost 1 base, leaving 1 base of the junction unmatched. CDR3 coding DNA: TGTGCCAGCAGCTTAGGCGGGAGGGCCTCCTACGAGCAGTACTTC. Amino acid sequence: CASSLGGRASYEQYF. Variable domain in full (rest from reference TRBV7-2 and TRBJ2-7): GAGVSQSPSNKVTEKGKDVELRCDPISGHTALYWYRQSLGQGLEFLIYFQGNSAPDKSGLPSDRFSAERTGGSVSTLTIQRTQQEDSAVYLCASSLGGRASYEQYFGPGTRLTVT.

The rearrangement joins TRBV28 to TRBJ2-2; TRBD2 might be the D (6 bases). The CDR3 covers 15 residues. Trimming took off 5 bases at V and 6 bases at J, with 16 bases between the two ends. Germline V gives CDR1 MDHEN, CDR2 SYDVKM. The DNA for the CDR3 is TGTGCCAGCAGTCTACGCGGGCGGGGACCCGGGGAGCTGTTTTTT. As protein: CASSLRGRGPGELFF.

The rearrangement uses TRBV6-1 and TRBJ1-2; TRBD1 agrees at 10 bases. V shed 2 bases and J 7 bases; nucleotides not matched to a gene: 13. Germline values: CDR1 MNHNS, CDR2 SASEGT. The CDR3 totals 17 residues. CDR3 bases: TGTGCCAGCAGTGAAACTCAGACAGGGGGCTCGATAGGTGGCTACACCTTC. This sequence encodes CASSETQTGGSIGGYTF.

This clone is a singleton in its sample. The V call is TRBV7-8, the J call TRBJ2-7, with 7 bases lining up with TRBD2. J lost 6 bases, V lost 5 bases, and 13 bases had no gene match. The CDR3 has 15 amino acids. Per the germline V gene, CDR1 is SGHVS and CDR2 is FQNEAQ. The CDR3 DNA is TGTGCCAGCAGCCGATTAGTCGCGGGAGCCAGCGAGCAGTACTTC. This encodes CASSRLVAGASEQYF.

J is TRBJ2-1 and V is TRBV6-5; 11 bases map to TRBD1. The CDR3 consists of 15 residues. V gave up 6 bases and J gave up 6 bases; unmatched junction bases: 7. Germline lookup yields CDR1 MNHEY and CDR2 SVGAGI. The CDR3 region has the DNA TGTGCCAGCAGAGCCGGGACAGGGGGTAGCAATGAGCAGTTCTTC. Encoded protein: CASRAGTGGSNEQFF.

The chain is built from TRBV29-1 and TRBJ2-3; D is possibly TRBD2 (6 bases). The CDR3 length is 14 residues. V was cut by 4 bases and J by 2 bases, with 13 bases left in between. Looked up from germline, CDR1 is SQVTM and CDR2 is ANQGSEA. CDR3 protein: CSVGAGQVTDTQYF. The CDR3 nucleotides are TGCAGCGTTGGAGCGGGCCAGGTCACAGATACGCAGTATTTT.

As concerns this clone: Other DNA sequences in the sample encode the same CDR3. This chain uses TRBV7-2 with TRBJ1-1, with D possibly being TRBD1 (5 bases). The CDR3 has 14 residues. Looked up from germline, CDR1 is SGHTA and CDR2 is FQGNSA. V was clipped by 3 bases and J by 0 bases, with 8 bases between them. The CDR3 DNA sequence: TGTGCCAGCAGCTTGGCAGGGATGAACACTGAAGCTTTCTTT. Its protein is CASSLAGMNTEAFF. The whole variable domain, filled in from reference TRBV7-2 and TRBJ1-1, reads GAGVSQSPSNKVTEKGKDVELRCDPISGHTALYWYRQSLGQGLEFLIYFQGNSAPDKSGLPSDRFSAERTGGSVSTLTIQRTQQEDSAVYLCASSLAGMNTEAFFGQGTRLTVV.

The chain uses TRBV2 and TRBJ1-5, with a weak D call TRBD1 (6 bases). Trimming stripped 6 bases from V and 7 bases from J, with 13 bases between. Germline CDR1 SNHLY, CDR2 FYNNEI. The CDR3 spans 13 residues. CDR3 region: CASRGGPRQPQHF. The CDR3 DNA sequence: TGTGCCAGCAGGGGGGGGCCAAGGCAGCCCCAGCATTTT.

The chain is built from TRBV29-1 and TRBJ2-7, with D maybe TRBD1 (5 bases). The V gene lost 4 bases and the J gene lost 2 bases, with 12 bases spanning the gap. Germline V lookup: CDR1 SQVTM, CDR2 ANQGSEA. The CDR3 runs 13 residues. CDR3 bases: TGCAGCGTTGGTGACAGCCAAGCCTACGAGCAGTACTTC. Its translation is CSVGDSQAYEQYF.